This record looks at one T cell receptor (beta chain) sequence and its context. Its specific antigen is unknown. No base quality information exists; no much larger clone differs at one position. Trimming accounts for 7 bases at V and 4 bases at J, while the number of junction bases matched to no gene is 6. The cysteine opens and the phenylalanine closes a CDR3 of 13 amino acids. Kept here is only the CDR3 DNA, which spans 39 bases and is read in frame from base 1. According to the germline V gene, CDR1 reads SGHTA and CDR2 reads FQGNSA. Each collaborating institution followed its own protocols to collect whole blood in K2EDTA tubes. For TCRbeta analysis, collaborator samples were shipped as frozen whole blood, as isolated PBMCs, or as DNA extracted from either sample type. TCRbeta CDR3 regions were amplified from genomic DNA using the immunoSEQ Assay, a bias-controlled multiplex PCR. In the paper's pipeline: Within the assay, amplification of reference gene primers was used to estimate how many nucleated cells each sample contained. To quantify the absolute abundance of each unique TCRbeta CDR3 rearrangement, sequence reads were collapsed and filtered. For each sample, productive Simpson clonality was calculated by taking the square root of Simpson's diversity index across productive rearrangements. Entries here come from immuneACCESS through TCRdb and include only in-frame sequences with V and J called. Some clones fail to appear in such tables; in the studies checked, an unresolved V gene covers under half of the shortfall, and the cause of the remainder is unknown. The V and J calls and clone size are taken from that table; D and trimming were inferred from the DNA. The sample table records some 250,000 clones; about 80% of these occur just once. Around 4% of the sample belongs to the ten largest clones.

The sample comes from a study of blood T cell repertoires in COVID-19 (TCRdb year 2020). About the investigation overall: Collaborator samples came from the United States, Italy and Spain and covered acute and convalescent phases of COVID-19. The material from the prospective study consisted of cDNA or gDNA derived from T cells, B-cell-depleted T cells, or PBMCs. Deeply sampled blood TCRbeta repertoires from subjects exposed to, actively infected with, or recovered from COVID-19 were included in the dataset. The repertoires were released in a freely available public database meant as a resource for research on the immune response to SARS-CoV-2. The samples were drawn from two sources: the first 160 participants of the ongoing ImmuneRACE study, and some 1,300 subjects contributed by 6 global collaborators. A de-identified subject ID, COVID-19 status, age in years and sex were almost always included in the sample metadata. HLA class I and class II types, where available, came from metadata supplied by the sample provider rather than from assay-based typing.

Findings and caveats that apply to the study as a whole: The quantity of clinical and demographic metadata differed by source and by participant and was supplied without curation.

Input material: peripheral blood. The origin of this receptor is a man aged 50-60 years with active or convalescent COVID-19. This sequence uses TRBV7-2 and TRBJ2-5, with 7 bases aligning to TRBD1. In nucleotides, the sequence is TGTGCCAGCACCTCGGCAGGGGGAGAGACCCAGTACTTC. It is translated as CASTSAGGETQYF.